Below, 19 T cell receptor beta chains from the same sample are listed, as sequenced in a study of T cells in localized non-small cell lung cancer. Libraries were prepared by immunoSEQ multiplex PCR; TCRdb keeps only in-frame clonotypes and omits some of them. Of 70,000 to 95,000 clones listed, just over 90% are singletons. The input for sequencing was PBMCs, taken before any cancer treatment. These TCRs come from a woman aged 35 to 70 with stage II squamous cell lung carcinoma.

CDR3 residues: CASSPEAGATNEKLFF. CDR3 in DNA: TGTGCCAGCTCACCAGAGGCAGGAGCAACTAATGAAAAACTGTTTTTT. The rearrangement uses TRBV18 and TRBJ1-4; D gene unclear. The germline gives CDR1 KGHSH, CDR2 LQKENI. The length of the CDR3 is 16 residues. V was pared by 2 bases and J by 0 bases, with 10 bases between.

The chain combines TRBV27 with TRBJ1-6, with D hard to call. CDR3 length: 15 amino acids. V gave up 5 bases and J gave up 8 bases, with 16 bases separating them. Germline values: CDR1 MNHEY, CDR2 SMNVEV (reference sequence). The CDR3: CASSETGPRDSPLHF. The CDR3 nucleotides are TGTGCCAGCAGTGAAACCGGGCCGAGAGATTCACCCCTCCACTTT.

V is TRBV5-1 and J is TRBJ2-5; tentatively, D is TRBD1 (6 bases). Germline assignment: CDR1 SGHRS and CDR2 YFSETQ. The V end was cut by 0 bases, the J end by 4 bases, with 16 bases between. The CDR3 has 16 residues. The DNA for the CDR3 is TGCGCCAGCAGCTTGGCCGGGCAGGCCAGGGGAGAGACCCAGTACTTC. Protein: CASSLAGQARGETQYF.

The rearrangement uses TRBV10-2 and TRBJ1-5, with no clear D. V lost 0 bases to trimming and J lost 4 bases, with 13 bases between them. Germline V gene lookup returns CDR1 WSHSY and CDR2 SAAADI. CDR3 length equals 16 residues. The CDR3 DNA reads TGCGCCAGCAGTGAGTCAGTCCTGGGTTATAATCAGCCCCAGCATTTT. It is translated as CASSESVLGYNQPQHF.

The chain recombines TRBV6-5 with TRBJ2-3, with 12 bases that match TRBD2. The length of the CDR3 is 14 residues. V shed 6 bases, J shed 6 bases, and the junction held 4 bases outside the gene matches. Germline lookup yields CDR1 MNHEY and CDR2 SVGAGI. CDR3: CASRLAGGSDTQYF. The CDR3 DNA follows: TGTGCCAGCAGACTAGCGGGGGGCTCGGATACGCAGTATTTT.

The chain combines TRBV10-3 with TRBJ1-5; D is ambiguous. Trimming removed 2 bases at V and 0 bases at J, with 5 bases between. The V gene's germline CDR1 is ENHRY and CDR2 SYGVKD. This CDR3 spans 14 amino acids. This CDR3 is CAISEALSNQPQHF. The CDR3 DNA follows: TGTGCCATCAGTGAGGCTCTTAGCAATCAGCCCCAGCATTTT.

The chain uses TRBV19 and TRBJ1-1; the match to TRBD1 covers 10 bases. Per germline, CDR1 LNHDA and CDR2 SQIVND (reference sequence). The CDR3 extends over 16 amino acids. The J segment lost 8 bases and the V segment lost 4 bases, leaving 13 bases of the junction unmatched. The CDR3 nucleotides read TGTGCCAGTAGTACAAGACCCCGGGACAGGGGATCCGAAGCTTTCTTT. This gives the protein CASSTRPRDRGSEAFF.

The chain has TRBV30 and TRBJ1-1; D is undetermined. Germline CDR1 GTSNPN, CDR2 SVGIG (reference sequence). V was pared by 8 bases and J by 5 bases, with 18 bases between. CDR3 length: 13 amino acids. CDR3 region: CAADPSGRTEAFF. CDR3 nucleotide sequence: TGTGCCGCTGATCCTTCGGGAAGGACTGAAGCTTTCTTT.

Worth noting for this clone: One junction end disagrees with the germline gene, perhaps due to a read error. The chain is built from TRBV7-7 and TRBJ2-5; the D gene is possibly TRBD2 (5 bases). CDR3 size: 13 residues. CDR1 and CDR2 from the germline V gene are SSHAT and FNYEAQ (reference sequence). In nucleotides, the CDR3 is TGTGCTAGCAGCCCGGGGAGCCCACAGACCCAGTACTTC. Amino acids: CASSPGSPQTQYF.

The CDR3 is CASSLQGPNSPLHF. In nucleotides, the CDR3 is TGTGCCAGCAGCTTACAGGGCCCTAATTCACCCCTCCACTTT. The V call is TRBV7-9, the J call TRBJ1-6; tentative D call: TRBD1 (5 bases). The CDR3 has 14 residues. Germline V gene sequence: CDR1 SEHNR, CDR2 FQNEAQ (reference sequence). V lost 2 bases and J 6 bases, leaving 8 bases between the germline ends.

The rearrangement links TRBV2 to TRBJ2-5; D is possibly TRBD2 (5 bases). Trimming stripped 8 bases from V and 4 bases from J, with 5 bases between. CDR1 SNHLY and CDR2 FYNNEI come from the germline V gene. This CDR3 is 10 amino acids long. The DNA for the CDR3 is TGTGCCAGCGCGGGAGAGACCCAGTACTTC. Translating it yields CASAGETQYF. The complete variable domain, with remaining parts taken from reference TRBV2 and TRBJ2-5, reads EPEVTQTPSHQVTQMGQEVILRCVPISNHLYFYWYRQILGQKVEFLVSFYNNEISEKSEIFDDQFSVERPDGSNFTLKIRSTKLEDSAMYFCASAGETQYFGPGTRLLVL.

V gene TRBV6-6 combines with J gene TRBJ1-1; tentative D call: TRBD1 (5 bases). The germline V and J ends were trimmed by 2 bases and 3 bases, with 7 bases remaining between them. The CDR3 is 13 amino acids. Germline-derived CDR1 and CDR2 are MNHNY and SVGAGI (reference sequence). CDR3 sequence: CASSYPRDTEAFF. Written as DNA, the CDR3 is TGTGCCAGCAGTTACCCCAGGGACACTGAAGCTTTCTTT.

This chain uses TRBV6-5 with TRBJ2-7; 9 bases match TRBD1. The J segment lost 4 bases and the V segment lost 6 bases, leaving 4 bases of the junction unmatched. This CDR3 is built from 13 residues. In germline, CDR1 is MNHEY, CDR2 SVGAGI. As DNA, the CDR3 is TGTGCCAGCAGGGGACAGGGACTTTACGAGCAGTACTTC. It encodes CASRGQGLYEQYF.

V is TRBV6-1 and J is TRBJ1-1; D is possibly TRBD1 (5 bases). The V gene's germline CDR1 is MNHNS and CDR2 SASEGT. V was shortened by 11 bases and J by 10 bases, with 14 bases between the two germline ends. The CDR3 runs 10 residues. The CDR3 nucleotides are TGTGCCGTCGGGGGTCCGCGAGCTTTCTTT. Encoded protein: CAVGGPRAFF.

This rearrangement joins TRBV5-5 to TRBJ2-7, with 12 bases identical to TRBD2. Germline V CDR1 and CDR2: SGHKS, YYEKEE (reference sequence). V dropped 4 bases and J dropped 2; count of bases not matched to a gene: 4. CDR3 length: 15 residues. CDR3 loop: CASSPRTSGTYEQYF. The CDR3 DNA reads as TGTGCCAGCAGCCCTCGGACTAGCGGGACCTACGAGCAGTACTTC.

The chain combines TRBV10-2 with TRBJ1-5; 9 bases line up with TRBD1. The germline CDR1 and CDR2 sequences are WSHSY and SAAADI. The CDR3 length is 15 residues. V lost 5 bases and J lost 3; bases outside the gene matches: 5. CDR3 bases: TGCGCCAGCAGTCCCGGGACAGGGTCCAATCAGCCCCAGCATTTT. Translation gives CASSPGTGSNQPQHF.

The table lists this clone with a few counts. The chain combines TRBV15 with TRBJ1-1; D remains ambiguous. The length of the CDR3 is 12 residues. CDR1 is LNHNV and CDR2 is YYDKDF in the germline V gene (reference sequence). The V and J ends lost 10 bases and 1 base respectively, with 10 bases between them. The CDR3 region has the DNA TGTGCCAACTGGCGGACGAACACTGAAGCTTTCTTT. It yields the protein CANWRTNTEAFF. Using reference TRBV15 and TRBJ1-1 for the parts outside the CDR3, the full variable domain is DAMVIQNPRYQVTQFGKPVTLSCSQTLNHNVMYWYQQKSSQAPKLLFHYYDKDFNNEADTPDNFQSRRPNTSFCFLDIRSPGLGDTAMYLCANWRTNTEAFFGQGTRLTVV.

This clone showed up just once. This chain joins TRBV5-1 and TRBJ1-4, with a tentative D call TRBD1 (6 bases). The CDR3 is 15 amino acids. V was clipped by 4 bases and J by 0 bases, with 10 bases between them. The V gene's germline CDR1 is SGHRS and CDR2 YFSETQ. CDR3 coding DNA: TGCGCCAGCAGCCCCGACAGGCCAACTAATGAAAAACTGTTTTTT. It specifies CASSPDRPTNEKLFF.

The chain uses TRBV6-5 and TRBJ2-1, with a possible D match to TRBD1 (6 bases). The CDR3 totals 14 residues. V dropped 2 bases and J dropped 9 bases, with 14 bases sitting between them. From germline, CDR1 is MNHEY and CDR2 SVGAGI. The DNA of the CDR3 is TGTGCCAGCAGTTACGATACAGGGCCCAGTGAGCAGTTCTTC. Translating it yields CASSYDTGPSEQFF.